The entry below gives a single T cell receptor (beta chain) sequence along with its context. No antigen is known for it. This sample was included in a study of blood T cells in healthy people across ages. Whole-study findings and limits: In older individuals, TCR beta diversity per million T cells was lower, falling roughly linearly with age.

This CDR3 region has 14 residues. CDR1 and CDR2 (germline): LGHNT, FRNRAP. Trimming at V came to 6 bases and at J to 5 bases, leaving 8 bases not matched to a gene. Isolated per sample were at least 6.5 million PBMCs. Sample-barcoded 5' priming and a J-beta primer mix drove a second PCR of roughly 6 to 12 cycles. Tagging of each cDNA molecule was performed by a template-switch adaptor with 12 random nucleotides. TCRdb processed the 5' RACE reads anew with MiXCR; each CDR3 protein has one entry. The data contain 1.5 million to 2 million distinct CDR3 sequences, roughly 49% of them seen just once; the ten biggest clones take up roughly 2.1%.

The origin of this receptor is a woman aged 40 to 55 in good health. The gene calls are TRBV12-5 and TRBJ1-2; 8 nucleotides agree with TRBD1. Sequencing used blood. CDR3 sequence (DNA): TGTGCTAGTGGCCCCGGACAGGGAGTTTATGGCTACACCTTC. Translated: CASGPGQGVYGYTF.